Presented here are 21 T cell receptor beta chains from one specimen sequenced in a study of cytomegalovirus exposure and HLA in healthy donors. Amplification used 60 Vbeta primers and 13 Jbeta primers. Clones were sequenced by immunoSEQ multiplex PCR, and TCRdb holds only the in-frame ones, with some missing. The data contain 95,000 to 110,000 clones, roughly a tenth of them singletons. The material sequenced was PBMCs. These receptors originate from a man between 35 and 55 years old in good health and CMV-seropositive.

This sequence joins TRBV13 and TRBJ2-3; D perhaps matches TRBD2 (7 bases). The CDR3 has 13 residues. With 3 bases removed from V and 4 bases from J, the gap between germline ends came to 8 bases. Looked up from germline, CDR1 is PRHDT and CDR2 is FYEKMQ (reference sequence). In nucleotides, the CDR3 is TGTGCCAGCAGCTTCGGGGGGCCAGATACGCAGTATTTT. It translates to CASSFGGPDTQYF.

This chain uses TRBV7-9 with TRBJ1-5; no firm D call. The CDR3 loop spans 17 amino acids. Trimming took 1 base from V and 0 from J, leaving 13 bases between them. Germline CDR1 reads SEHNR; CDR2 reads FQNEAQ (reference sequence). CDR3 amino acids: CASSLVGDHYSNQPQHF. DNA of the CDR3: TGTGCCAGCAGCTTAGTGGGAGACCATTATAGCAATCAGCCCCAGCATTTT.

CDR3 sequence: CASSLMRETQYF. In nucleotides, the CDR3 is TGTGCCAGCAGCTTAATGCGGGAGACCCAGTACTTC. V usage is TRBV13 and J usage is TRBJ2-5; no definite D call. V lost 2 bases and J 5 bases, leaving 6 bases between the germline ends. Germline CDR1 and CDR2: PRHDT and FYEKMQ (reference sequence). The CDR3 length is 12 residues.

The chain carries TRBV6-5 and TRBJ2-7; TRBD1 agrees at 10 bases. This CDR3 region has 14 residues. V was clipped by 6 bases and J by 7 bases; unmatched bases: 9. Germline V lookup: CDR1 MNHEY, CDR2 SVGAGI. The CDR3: CASRPTGGSGEQYF. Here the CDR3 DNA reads TGTGCCAGCAGACCGACAGGGGGCTCGGGGGAGCAGTACTTC.

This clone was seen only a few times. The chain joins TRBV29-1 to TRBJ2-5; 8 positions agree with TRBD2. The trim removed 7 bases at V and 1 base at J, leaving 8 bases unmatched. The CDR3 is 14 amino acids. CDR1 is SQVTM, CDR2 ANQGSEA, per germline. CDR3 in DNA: TGCAGCGCTCGGGGGGGCACAACCCAAGAGACCCAGTACTTC. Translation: CSARGGTTQETQYF. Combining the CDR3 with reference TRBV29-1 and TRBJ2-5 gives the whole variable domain SAVISQKPSRDICQRGTSLTIQCQVDSQVTMMFWYRQQPGQSLTLIATANQGSEATYESGFVIDKFPISRPNLTFSTLTVSNMSPEDSSIYLCSARGGTTQETQYFGPGTRLLVL.

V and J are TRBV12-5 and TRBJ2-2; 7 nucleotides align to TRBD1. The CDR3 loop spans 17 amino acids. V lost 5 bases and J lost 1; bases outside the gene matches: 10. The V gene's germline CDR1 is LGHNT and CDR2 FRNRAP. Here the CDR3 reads CASGANTGVRNTGELFF. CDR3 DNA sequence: TGTGCTAGTGGTGCAAACACAGGGGTAAGGAACACCGGGGAGCTGTTTTTT.

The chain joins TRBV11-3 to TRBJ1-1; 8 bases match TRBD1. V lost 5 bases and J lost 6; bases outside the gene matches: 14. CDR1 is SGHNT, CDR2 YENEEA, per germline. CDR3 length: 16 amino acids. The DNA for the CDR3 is TGTGCCAGCAGCCGGGACAGGCTTACGACTGCGGCTGAAGCTTTCTTT. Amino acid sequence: CASSRDRLTTAAEAFF.

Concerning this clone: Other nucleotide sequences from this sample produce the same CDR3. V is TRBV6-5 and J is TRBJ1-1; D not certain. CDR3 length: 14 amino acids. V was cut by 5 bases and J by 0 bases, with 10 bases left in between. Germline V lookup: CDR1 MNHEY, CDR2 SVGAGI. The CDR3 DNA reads TGTGCCAGCAGTGAAGTTGGAGTGAACACTGAAGCTTTCTTT. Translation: CASSEVGVNTEAFF.

The CDR3 sequence is CANSKTRGRGGYTF. CDR3 coding DNA: TGTGCCAACAGCAAAACGAGGGGGCGAGGCGGCTACACCTTC. The chain combines TRBV21-1 with TRBJ1-2; TRBD1, the table's D call, was not compared with the DNA. TRBV21-1 is marked as a pseudogene. The CDR3 consists of 14 residues.

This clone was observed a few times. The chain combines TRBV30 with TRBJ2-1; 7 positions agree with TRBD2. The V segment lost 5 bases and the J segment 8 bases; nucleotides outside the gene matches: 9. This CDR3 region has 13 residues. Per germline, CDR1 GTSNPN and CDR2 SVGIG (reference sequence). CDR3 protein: CAWCGGSRHEQFF. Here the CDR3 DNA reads TGTGCCTGGTGCGGCGGGAGTAGGCATGAGCAGTTCTTC.

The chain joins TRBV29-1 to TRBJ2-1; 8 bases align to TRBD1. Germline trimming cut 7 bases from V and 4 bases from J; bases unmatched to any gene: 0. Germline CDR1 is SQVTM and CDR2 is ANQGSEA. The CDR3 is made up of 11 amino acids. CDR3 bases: TGCAGCGGGACAGGGTACAATGAGCAGTTCTTC. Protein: CSGTGYNEQFF.

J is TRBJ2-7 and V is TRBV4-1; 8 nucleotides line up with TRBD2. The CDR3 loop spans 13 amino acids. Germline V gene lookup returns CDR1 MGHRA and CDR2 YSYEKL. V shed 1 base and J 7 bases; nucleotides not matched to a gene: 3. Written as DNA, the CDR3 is TGCGCCAGCAGCCAAGGACTAGCGTTTGAGCAGTACTTC. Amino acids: CASSQGLAFEQYF.

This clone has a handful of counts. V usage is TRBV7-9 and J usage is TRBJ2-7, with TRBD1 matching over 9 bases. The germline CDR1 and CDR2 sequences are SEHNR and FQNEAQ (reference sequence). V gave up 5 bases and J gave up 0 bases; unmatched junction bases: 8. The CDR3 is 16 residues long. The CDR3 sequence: CASSPPQQGASYEQYF. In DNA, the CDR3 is TGTGCCAGCAGCCCACCTCAACAGGGGGCCTCCTACGAGCAGTACTTC. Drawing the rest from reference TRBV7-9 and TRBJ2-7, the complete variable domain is DTGVSQNPRHKITKRGQNVTFRCDPISEHNRLYWYRQTLGQGPEFLTYFQNEAQLEKSRLLSDRFSAERPKGSFSTLEIQRTEQGDSAMYLCASSPPQQGASYEQYFGPGTRLTVT.

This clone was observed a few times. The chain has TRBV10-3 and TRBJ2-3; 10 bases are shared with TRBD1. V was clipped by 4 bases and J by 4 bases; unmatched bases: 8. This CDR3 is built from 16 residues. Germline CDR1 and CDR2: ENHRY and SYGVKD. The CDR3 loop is CAISARGQGSADTQYF. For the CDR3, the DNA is TGTGCCATCAGTGCCAGGGGACAGGGGTCTGCAGATACGCAGTATTTT.

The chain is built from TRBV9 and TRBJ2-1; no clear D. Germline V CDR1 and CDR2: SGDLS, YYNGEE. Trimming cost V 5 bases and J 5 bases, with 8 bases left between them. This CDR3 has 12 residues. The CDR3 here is CASSLVHNEQFF. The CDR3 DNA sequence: TGTGCCAGCAGTCTAGTCCACAATGAGCAGTTCTTC.

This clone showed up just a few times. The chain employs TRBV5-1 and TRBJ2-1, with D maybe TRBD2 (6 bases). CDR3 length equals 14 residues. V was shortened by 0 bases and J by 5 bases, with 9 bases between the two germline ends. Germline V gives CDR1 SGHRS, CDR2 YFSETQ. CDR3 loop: CASSLGEVHNEQFF. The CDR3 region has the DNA TGCGCCAGCAGCTTGGGGGAGGTCCACAATGAGCAGTTCTTC. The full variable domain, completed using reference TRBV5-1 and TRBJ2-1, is KAGVTQTPRYLIKTRGQQVTLSCSPISGHRSVSWYQQTPGQGLQFLFEYFSETQRNKGNFPGRFSGRQFSNSRSEMNVSTLELGDSALYLCASSLGEVHNEQFFGPGTRLTVL.

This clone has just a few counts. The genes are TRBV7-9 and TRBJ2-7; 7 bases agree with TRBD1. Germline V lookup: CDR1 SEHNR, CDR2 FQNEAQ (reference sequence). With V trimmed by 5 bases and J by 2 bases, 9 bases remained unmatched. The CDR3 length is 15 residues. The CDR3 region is CASSRSPQGTYEQYF. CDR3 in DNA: TGTGCCAGCAGCCGAAGTCCACAGGGGACCTACGAGCAGTACTTC.

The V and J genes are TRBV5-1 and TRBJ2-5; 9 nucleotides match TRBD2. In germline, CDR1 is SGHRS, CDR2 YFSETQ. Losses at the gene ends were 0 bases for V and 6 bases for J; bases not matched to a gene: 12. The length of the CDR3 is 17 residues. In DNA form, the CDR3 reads TGCGCCAGCAGCTTGGCGGAAGCGGGAGGACGTGGGAAGACCCAGTACTTC. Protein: CASSLAEAGGRGKTQYF.

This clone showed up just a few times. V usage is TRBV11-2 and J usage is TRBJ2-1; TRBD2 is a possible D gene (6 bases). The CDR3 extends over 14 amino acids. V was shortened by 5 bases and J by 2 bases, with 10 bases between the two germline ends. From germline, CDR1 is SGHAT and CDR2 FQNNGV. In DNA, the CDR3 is TGTGCCAGCAGCACCAGCGGGCCCTACAATGAGCAGTTCTTC. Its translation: CASSTSGPYNEQFF. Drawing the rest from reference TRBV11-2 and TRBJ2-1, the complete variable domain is EAGVAQSPRYKIIEKRQSVAFWCNPISGHATLYWYQQILGQGPKLLIQFQNNGVVDDSQLPKDRFSAERLKGVDSTLKIQPAKLEDSAVYLCASSTSGPYNEQFFGPGTRLTVL.

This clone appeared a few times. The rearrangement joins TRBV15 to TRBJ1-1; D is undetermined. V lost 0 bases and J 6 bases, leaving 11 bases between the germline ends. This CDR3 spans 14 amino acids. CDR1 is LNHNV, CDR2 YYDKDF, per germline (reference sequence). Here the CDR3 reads CATSRDLAGAEAFF. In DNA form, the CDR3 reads TGTGCCACCAGCAGAGATCTGGCAGGCGCTGAAGCTTTCTTT.

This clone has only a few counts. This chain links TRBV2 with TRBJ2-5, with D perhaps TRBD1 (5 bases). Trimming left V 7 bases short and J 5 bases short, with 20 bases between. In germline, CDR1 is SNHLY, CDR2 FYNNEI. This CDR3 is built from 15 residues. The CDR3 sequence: CASTTRGYPSETQYF. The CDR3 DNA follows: TGTGCCAGCACTACAAGGGGCTATCCAAGCGAGACCCAGTACTTC. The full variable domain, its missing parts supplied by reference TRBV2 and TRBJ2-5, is EPEVTQTPSHQVTQMGQEVILRCVPISNHLYFYWYRQILGQKVEFLVSFYNNEISEKSEIFDDQFSVERPDGSNFTLKIRSTKLEDSAMYFCASTTRGYPSETQYFGPGTRLLVL.